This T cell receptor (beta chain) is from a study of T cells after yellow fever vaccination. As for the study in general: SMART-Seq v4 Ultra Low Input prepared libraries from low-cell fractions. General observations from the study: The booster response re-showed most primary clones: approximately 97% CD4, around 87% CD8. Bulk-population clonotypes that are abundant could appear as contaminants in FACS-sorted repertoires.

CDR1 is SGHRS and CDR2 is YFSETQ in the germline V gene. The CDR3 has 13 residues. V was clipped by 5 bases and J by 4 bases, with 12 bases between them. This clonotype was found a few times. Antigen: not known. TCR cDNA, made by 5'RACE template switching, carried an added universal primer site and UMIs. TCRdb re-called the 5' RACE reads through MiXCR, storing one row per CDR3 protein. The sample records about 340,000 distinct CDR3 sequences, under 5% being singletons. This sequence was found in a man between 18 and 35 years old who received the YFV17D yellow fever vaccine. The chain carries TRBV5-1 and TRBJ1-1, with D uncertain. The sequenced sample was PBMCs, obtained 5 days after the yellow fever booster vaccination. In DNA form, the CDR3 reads TGCGCCAGCAGTCCGGACGGAAGCACTGAAGCTTTCTTT. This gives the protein CASSPDGSTEAFF.